The following is a T cell receptor beta chain sequence with its context. Its antigen is unknown. Base qualities are missing; no much larger clone stands one base away. CDR1 and CDR2 were assigned from the germline V gene as KGHSH and LQKENI. For this chain, trimming is 3 bases at the V end and 5 bases at the J end, and the number of junction bases without a gene match is 14. The CDR3 contains 19 residues, cysteine and phenylalanine counted. Only the CDR3 portion is preserved as DNA: 57 bases, with reading frame beginning at the first base. This sample was taken from a study of cytomegalovirus exposure and HLA in healthy donors (dated by TCRdb to about 2017). The study in broad terms: According to an earlier analysis of 550 to 750 of the donors, about 180 million T cells yielded some 110 million unique TCR beta sequences and about 280 Gb of sequence data. An early release that covered several hundred HLA-typed donors contained about 290 gigabases of sequencing data and tens of millions of unique TCR sequences. Of the 300 to 400 genotyped donors, approximately 80% fell in the genetic ancestry cluster associated with self-reported Caucasian donors. The study was designed to test whether signatures of past pathogen exposure could be identified by cataloging public T cell receptors. Using immunosequencing, the study profiled T cell repertoires from about 650 subjects and related those repertoires to cytomegalovirus serostatus. Along with the 666-subject first cohort, a separate validation cohort of roughly 110 different subjects was used. To predict cytomegalovirus infection status, the study brought together high-throughput TCR immunosequencing, statistical association of individual TCRs with disease status, and machine learning. To study patterns of TCR occurrence, a later analysis re-analyzed previously published TCR beta repertoires from 550 to 800 donors and added high-resolution HLA genotyping. Rather than drawing on any new phenotypic data, the later analysis identified candidate immune exposures from TCR beta sequences and the way those sequences occurred across donors. In an earlier analysis of about 590 of the donors, high-throughput TCR beta sequencing was used to judge whether each TCR beta V gene segment behaved as functional or pseudogenic. Alongside the repertoire data, information on donor age, sex, ethnicity and CMV serostatus was compiled. Genome-wide SNP genotypes for about 55% of the roughly 670 donors were used in a later genetic analysis, which treated that subset as a discovery cohort. All discovery cohort repertoires had been generated using a single sequencing platform. Both class I and class II loci were covered by HLA typing, at four-digit resolution. The number of typed donors differed by locus: about 620-630 for A, B, C, DRB1 and DQB1; some 540 for DQA1; around 610 for DPA1; and roughly 470 for DPB1. A handful of DR-DQ haplotypes were handled as single units for association and clustering because linkage in the cohort was strong. Among a few hundred genotyped donors of the cohort, an average of approximately 240,000 unique TCR beta nucleotide sequences were sequenced per donor, around a sixth of them non-productive. Broad study findings and their caveats: A further reported finding was that TCR beta sequences accurately predicted the HLA-A and HLA-B alleles for most subjects in the first cohort. In vitro tests confirmed that three of the cytomegalovirus-associated TCR beta chains recognize cytomegalovirus antigens. An association between a missense DCLRE1C variant and V-gene and J-gene trimming of TCR beta chains was found in a later genetic analysis and replicated in an independent cohort. The only immune exposure information available for the cohort was CMV serostatus. The cohort was sequenced for TCR beta chains only, and without alpha or paired-chain data the features that could be detected were limited. In a later analysis, most CMV-associated TCR beta chains were found to appear HLA-restricted, with HLA associations seemingly driven largely by CMV exposure. In the study, some 160 TCR beta chains were listed as associated with cytomegalovirus. Broadly in line with IMGT annotations, most TCR beta V segments showed up in productive rearrangements about 87% or about 30% of the time in an earlier analysis of 450 to 600 of the donors. Several of the top co-occurrence clusters appeared to be linked to parvovirus B19, influenza, CMV and Epstein-Barr virus, according to a later analysis. In a later analysis, HLA-associated TCR beta chains showed more clonal expansion and lower generation probabilities than non-associated chains that were equally common. Some IMGT-functional V segments, including TRBV6-2 and TRBV6-3, could not be distinguished by the 87-base-pair reads and were therefore excluded. A cluster of highly shared sequence variants was judged likely to be a technical artifact of the sequencing pipeline. Because counts were too low, seventeen rarely observed V segments, including chromosome 9 orphons, were left out of the earlier analysis of 587 of the donors. While some public TCRs were present in many individuals, most TCR sequences turned up only very rarely across donors. In both the original and validation cohorts, the classifier was reported to diagnose cytomegalovirus status with high specificity and sensitivity. Assigning TCR associations to individual alleles was difficult when HLA alleles, especially DR and DQ, strongly co-occurred. In a later analysis, the rate of TCR association differed among HLA loci, with DRB1 alleles having the most associated TCRs and HLA-C alleles having the fewest. The presence/absence analyses assumed that sequencing depth was roughly uniform across donors, and that assumption may not be true. Correlated functional status among segregating V segments might be attributable to linkage disequilibrium, but an unknown experimental factor could not be ruled out. The authors suggested that the approach could potentially be extended to other disease states and immunological phenotypes. According to a later genetic analysis, donors in an Asian-associated ancestry cluster had fewer N-insertions in productive TCRs than the approximately 700-donor mean. Because HLA typing was unavailable for some donors at each locus, only the typed subset was used in association tests. Specific HLA alleles were associated with 15,000 to 20,000 TCR beta sequences at a false discovery rate of 0.05 in a later analysis.

Library preparation was by the immunoSEQ multiplex PCR assay. The multiplex PCR relied on a mix of 60 forward primers for TCR Vbeta segments and 13 reverse primers for TCR Jbeta segments. The CDR3 region of rearranged TCR beta genes was amplified from genomic DNA by a multiplex PCR assay. The amplified TCR beta libraries were sequenced on the Illumina HiSeq System as 87-base-pair reads. In the original analysis: In a later analysis, roughly 80 million unique TCR beta chains were counted across the roughly 610 repertoires, and approximately 11 million of these chains were shared by at least two donors. A nearest-neighbor algorithm error-corrected the raw reads and collapsed the reads into unique sequences, merging closely related sequences to remove PCR and sequencing errors. To assign V, D and J gene segments, CDR3 sequences were aligned to IMGT reference sequences. Each retained sequence needed at least a six-nucleotide match to both a V gene segment and a J gene segment. A rearrangement was called productive if the CDR3 had no stop codons and remained in frame with V and J, and every other rearrangement was called non-productive. CDR3 was defined by IMGT convention, running from the second conserved V-encoded cysteine to the conserved J-encoded phenylalanine. The earlier analysis of 500 to 600 of the donors excluded sequences that lacked an unambiguous match to a single V gene segment. An earlier analysis of some 610 of the donors called V segments functional above 56.7% productive rearrangements and segregating when the between-donor standard deviation exceeded 5%. To diagnose cytomegalovirus status from the catalog of TCR beta chain sequences, a statistical classification framework was built. In a later analysis, TCR nucleotide sequences were compared against IMGT/GENE-DB human TR gene sequences so that V and J genes could be assigned. Using the TCRdist pipeline, a later analysis assigned CDR3 sequences along with most-parsimonious VDJ recombination scenarios. In a later analysis, each TCR beta chain was defined by its CDR3 amino acid sequence together with its V-gene family, and reads lacking a unique V-gene family were excluded. As a way to deal with suspected cross-contamination and a sequencing artifact, a later analysis dropped 450 to 600 nucleotide sequences that were highly shared and had low generation probability. In a later analysis, a clonal expansion index was calculated for each public chain from normalized within-repertoire ranks of inferred template counts. In a later analysis, generation probabilities were computed using a VDJ recombination model fitted to out-of-frame rearrangements, and the results were checked against IGoR. In a later analysis, TCR-TCR, TCR-HLA and TCR-CMV co-occurrence was scored with hypergeometric tests, and a repertoire-size bias correction was applied to TCR pairs. A later analysis estimated false discovery rates by permuting HLA or CMV assignments 20 times. In a later analysis, co-occurring TCRs were grouped with DBSCAN, and TCRdist sequence similarity was added when clustering was performed within HLA-allele-positive subsets. Repertoires with fewer than 30,000 or more than 120,000 public chains, plus five repertoires with anomalous nucleotide sharing, were excluded from co-occurrence clustering. TCRdb obtained this table from immuneACCESS and retained in-frame rearrangements with V and J assigned. These tables miss some clones; where compared with another copy, unresolved V genes account for less than half of the shortfall, and the remainder is unexplained. Clone size and V and J calls were adopted from that table, with D and trimming inferred from the DNA. This sample holds roughly 170,000 clones; more than 65% were observed only once. The top ten hold about 1.3% of the sample.

In total, 630 or so healthy bone marrow donors made up the cohort. All cohort members were sampled while nominally healthy, although unrecorded immune exposures were likely present. The donor was CMV seronegative and was included in the group of several hundred seronegative cohort members. A peripheral blood sample was collected from each donor, and TCR beta sequencing was performed on peripheral blood mononuclear cells. Genomic DNA extraction from the blood cell samples was performed with the Qiagen DNeasy Blood Extraction Kit. The clonotype was recovered from a man aged 25-45 years in good health and CMV-seronegative. Specimen: PBMCs. The sequence is built from TRBV18 and TRBJ2-7; TRBD2 lines up with 15 middle nucleotides. The CDR3 has the sequence CASSPDRGRTSGRANEQYF. The nucleotides read TGTGCCAGCTCACCGGACAGGGGGCGGACTAGCGGGAGGGCCAACGAGCAGTACTTC. When the CDR3 is completed using the reference TRBV18 and TRBJ2-7 genes on either side, the full variable domain is NAGVMQNPRHLVRRRGQEARLRCSPMKGHSHVYWYRQLPEEGLKFMVYLQKENIIDESGMPKERFSAEFPKEGPSILRIQQVVRGDSAAYFCASSPDRGRTSGRANEQYFGPGTRLTVT.